The present T cell receptor (beta chain) was sequenced within a study of regulatory T cells in long-lasting Graves disease. iRepertoire HTBI primers and Arm-PCR of CDR3 regions built TCR beta libraries. TCRdb re-analysed the multiplex PCR reads in MiXCR, keeping a single row per CDR3 protein. The repertoire has hundreds of thousands of distinct CDR3 sequences, around 15% of them found once; the top ten carry about 11%. Sample time point: newly diagnosed GD, antithyroid drugs for less than 3 months. With RNA extracted from PBMCs as input, the TCR library was made. Germline CDR1 and CDR2: LGHNA and YNFKEQ. Trimming pared 4 bases from V and 10 bases from J, leaving 13 bases between. This CDR3 is 12 amino acids long. This clonotype was detected ten times or more. The same data also contributed to another study, on T cells in Graves' hyperthyroidism and ophthalmopathy.

The chain combines TRBV4-2 with TRBJ1-1; D gene unclear. This clonotype originated in a woman aged 25 to 45 with Graves disease. The starting material was peripheral blood mononuclear cells (PBMCs), obtained at new diagnosis, from a patient treated with antithyroid drugs. The CDR3 nucleotides read TGTGCCAGCAGCCCTGGGCCCACCACAGCTTTCTTT. Its translation is CASSPGPTTAFF.